The 2 T cell receptor beta chains reported below all come from one sample, sequenced in a study of T cells in women clearing cervical HPV infection. TCRdb's table, derived via immunoSEQ multiplex PCR, lists solely in-frame clones and lacks some. The sample holds 20,000 to 25,000 clones. The sequenced sample consisted of blood buffy coat. These receptors all come from a woman aged 18-70 years with a cervical HPV16 infection that either progressed to CIN3+ or cleared (not recorded which).

Of note for this clone: Read sequence stops 3 residues before the CDR3 end, and the germline J gene provides the missing end. This sequence joins TRBV27 and TRBJ2-5, with TRBD2 identical over 8 bases. V trimming: 0 bases; J trimming: 6 bases; junction bases outside the gene matches: 6. From germline, CDR1 is MNHEY and CDR2 SMNVEV (reference sequence). The CDR3 has 15 amino acids. The CDR3 protein is CASSLSPGLGKTQYF. The CDR3 DNA, read in part, is TGTGCCAGCAGTTTATCTCCGGGACTAGGGAAGACC.

As to this clone: The CDR3 goes on 3 residues after the read ends, and that part is filled in from the germline J gene. V is TRBV7-3 and J is TRBJ2-2; D is unclear. V was clipped by 6 bases and J by 1 base, with 9 bases between them. Germline CDR1 and CDR2: SGHTA and FQGTGA. There are 14 residues in the CDR3. The CDR3 is CASRLTRNTGELFF. The part of the CDR3 DNA that was read is TGTGCCAGCAGATTGACAAGGAACACCGGGGAG.